The sequence of this TCR beta chain was determined in a study of post-analysis software for immune sequencing data. Study-wide results and limits: Controls showed significantly higher normalized Chao1 diversity than did multiple sclerosis patients. Included in a set of about five TRBV segments more frequent in patients than controls were TRBV5-6, TRBV5-1 and TRBV20-1.

V lost 1 base, J lost 9 bases, and 5 bases stayed unmatched. The CDR3 totals 15 residues. Per the germline V gene, CDR1 is MDHEN and CDR2 is SYDVKM. The library was made from cDNA and included unique molecular identifiers. Roughly 0.5 million cDNA molecules were obtained from about 0.98 to 11 million T cells. Via MiXCR, TCRdb re-called the PCR reads, giving one row per CDR3 protein. The table records about 800,000 distinct CDR3 sequences, roughly 27% of them present only once. Notes on this clonotype: What it binds is not known.

The sequencing sample was made of blood. The chain joins TRBV28 to TRBJ1-6; 8 bases align to TRBD1. The receptor was isolated from a girl aged 5 to 17 with multiple sclerosis. CDR3 amino acids: CASSLLQGAGSPLHF. The CDR3 nucleotides are TGTGCCAGCAGTTTATTGCAGGGGGCCGGTTCACCCCTCCACTTT. The entire variable domain, with the rest obtained from reference TRBV28 and TRBJ1-6, is as follows: DVKVTQSSRYLVKRTGEKVFLECVQDMDHENMFWYRQDPGLGLRLIYFSYDVKMKEKGDIPEGYSVSREKKERFSLILESASTNQTSMYLCASSLLQGAGSPLHFGNGTRLTVT.